This passage covers 2 T cell receptor beta chains from one sample sequenced in a study of blood T cell repertoires in COVID-19. Profiling relied on immunoSEQ multiplex PCR, and the TCRdb table lists in-frame clones only, not all of them. This table has about 380,000 clones, 88% appearing once. What was sequenced was PBMCs or T cells enriched from blood (not recorded which). The receptors here all came from a young woman who had recovered from COVID-19.

The rearrangement links TRBV24-1 to TRBJ2-6, with 7 bases that match TRBD1. This CDR3 contains 17 residues. The germline CDR1 and CDR2 sequences are KGHDR and SFDVKD. Germline trimming cut 6 bases from V and 0 bases from J; bases unmatched to any gene: 7. The CDR3 region has the DNA TGTGCCACCAGTAGGGGGCCCCTGGGCTCTGGGGCCAACGTCCTGACTTTC. This encodes CATSRGPLGSGANVLTF.

With regard to this clone: The junction shows a germline mismatch at one end, possibly a read error. The V call is TRBV5-6, the J call TRBJ2-6; 8 bases align to TRBD2. The CDR3 consists of 15 residues. Germline V CDR1 and CDR2: SGHDT, YYEEEE. CDR3 sequence (DNA): TGTGCCAGCAGCCCCTTATCGGGGGGGGTCAACGTCCTGACTTTC. It codes for CASSPLSGGVNVLTF.